One sample yielded the 13 T cell receptor beta chains listed below, sequenced in a study of blood T cell repertoires in COVID-19. Sequencing used immunoSEQ multiplex PCR; TCRdb keeps in-frame clones, though not all of them. Of some 250,000 clones in the sample, 80% to 90% were seen once. The source material was peripheral blood. These TCRs come from a young man who had recovered from COVID-19.

V usage is TRBV13 and J usage is TRBJ2-3; 14 bases match TRBD2. V shed 3 bases, J shed 5 bases, and the junction held 1 base outside the gene matches. In germline, CDR1 is PRHDT, CDR2 FYEKMQ (reference sequence). CDR3 length: 15 residues. The CDR3 loop is CASSFGTSGGDTQYF. In DNA form, the CDR3 reads TGTGCCAGCAGCTTCGGGACTAGCGGGGGAGATACGCAGTATTTT.

This chain uses TRBV30 with TRBJ2-2; tentative D call: TRBD1 (6 bases). Germline V lookup: CDR1 GTSNPN, CDR2 SVGIG (reference sequence). The CDR3 consists of 14 residues. V lost 3 bases and J lost 2, with 10 bases in between. The CDR3 is CAWSRTVNTGELFF. CDR3 nucleotides: TGTGCCTGGAGCAGGACAGTAAACACCGGGGAGCTGTTTTTT.

The V gene is TRBV10-3, the J gene TRBJ2-5, with TRBD2 matching 9 bases. This CDR3 is 14 amino acids long. Germline V gene lookup returns CDR1 ENHRY and CDR2 SYGVKD. The ends lost 5 bases at V and 3 bases at J; junction bases unmatched: 4. The CDR3 DNA follows: TGTGCCATCAGTTGGGCGGGGGGGGAAGAGACCCAGTACTTC. Its protein is CAISWAGGEETQYF.

The chain joins TRBV7-2 to TRBJ2-2; the D gene is possibly TRBD1 (5 bases). This CDR3 has 15 residues. The germline V gene has CDR1 SGHTA and CDR2 FQGNSA. Trimming removed 7 bases at V and 6 bases at J, with 18 bases between. CDR3 bases: TGTGCCAGCACCCTAGGGGATTCTAGGTCCGGGGAGCTGTTTTTT. Amino acid sequence: CASTLGDSRSGELFF.

CDR3 loop: CASMQRQRYGYTF. Here the CDR3 DNA reads TGTGCCAGCATGCAGAGACAGCGCTATGGCTACACCTTC. The genes are TRBV28 and TRBJ1-2; D might be TRBD1 (5 bases). The ends were cut back, 7 bases at V and 4 bases at J, with 13 bases in the middle. The V gene's germline CDR1 is MDHEN and CDR2 SYDVKM. This CDR3 comprises 13 residues.

The rearrangement uses TRBV6-6 and TRBJ2-2, with D possibly TRBD1 on 6 matching bases. This CDR3 is built from 16 residues. Germline CDR1 reads MNHNY; CDR2 reads SVGAGI (reference sequence). V lost 6 bases, J lost 8 bases, and 22 bases lay in between. CDR3 bases: TGTGCCAGCAGCGATAGACCGGGACAAACAAAAGGGGAGCTGTTTTTT. Its protein is CASSDRPGQTKGELFF.

V gene TRBV10-1 combines with J gene TRBJ2-7; 9 bases match TRBD1. The CDR3 extends over 14 amino acids. Germline values: CDR1 WNHNN, CDR2 SYGVQD (reference sequence). The ends lost 3 bases at V and 5 bases at J; junction bases unmatched: 5. CDR3 region: CASSDSGTGNEQYF. The CDR3 DNA is TGCGCCAGCAGTGACTCCGGGACAGGGAACGAGCAGTACTTC.

Concerning this clone itself: One junction end does not reproduce the germline sequence, and a read error may be involved. This sequence joins TRBV5-1 and TRBJ2-1; 12 bases match TRBD2. The CDR3 has 16 amino acids. Germline V CDR1 and CDR2: SGHRS, YFSETQ. The CDR3 spells CASTLSSSGGALGQFF. In nucleotides, the CDR3 is TGCGCCAGCACCTTGTCTTCTAGCGGGGGGGCGCTCGGTCAGTTCTTC.

This chain uses TRBV7-8 with TRBJ1-3, with 7 bases identical to TRBD1. Unmatched junction bases numbered 3, after V lost 5 bases and J lost 5 bases. The germline V gene encodes CDR1 SGHVS and CDR2 FQNEAQ. The CDR3 is 13 amino acids. CDR3 region: CASSEGARNTIYF. The CDR3 bases are TGTGCCAGCAGCGAGGGGGCTCGAAACACCATATATTTT.

V usage is TRBV6-6 and J usage is TRBJ1-1; D not certain. The CDR3 totals 15 residues. Trimming took 2 bases from V and 1 from J, leaving 11 bases between them. Germline loops: CDR1 MNHNY, CDR2 SVGAGI (reference sequence). CDR3 sequence (DNA): TGTGCCAGCAGTTACGACTATCCGGAGAACACTGAAGCTTTCTTT. This sequence encodes CASSYDYPENTEAFF.

This chain joins TRBV28 and TRBJ1-5; possible D gene TRBD1, 6 bases. V was clipped by 5 bases and J by 10 bases, with 18 bases between them. CDR1 is MDHEN and CDR2 is SYDVKM in the germline V gene. The length of the CDR3 is 14 residues. CDR3 residues: CASSLTGPYYPQHF. As DNA, the CDR3 is TGTGCCAGCAGTCTTACAGGGCCCTATTATCCCCAGCATTTT.

CDR3 protein: CASRFSQDTGELFF. DNA for the CDR3: TGTGCCAGCAGGTTTTCACAGGACACCGGGGAGCTGTTTTTT. The chain combines TRBV6-6 with TRBJ2-2; TRBD1 might be the D (5 bases). Germline CDR1 and CDR2: MNHNY and SVGAGI (reference sequence). V was shortened by 6 bases and J by 3 bases, with 11 bases between the two germline ends. CDR3 length: 14 residues.

The chain joins TRBV3-1 (or the pseudogene TRBV3-2) to TRBJ2-1; 8 bases fit TRBD2. J was trimmed by 5 bases and V by 4 bases; bases with no gene match: 7. The CDR3 contains 15 residues. Per germline, CDR1 LGHDT and CDR2 YNNKEL (reference sequence). In nucleotides, the CDR3 is TGTGCCAGCAGCCCCCGGGGGGGCCGGAACAATGAGCAGTTCTTC. Translating gives CASSPRGGRNNEQFF.